This T cell receptor (beta chain) was recorded in a study of T-cell reconstitution after alpha-beta-depleted transplantation in children. Study conclusions and caveats: At around two months after transplant, the alpha-beta T cells were reportedly derived from several hundred expanded clones that came from non-depleted graft cells.

In germline, CDR1 is DFQATT, CDR2 SNEGSKA (reference sequence). The CDR3 is made up of 16 amino acids. This clonotype was counted many times. Its antigen is not identified. Relative to the germline gene, one junction end is altered; a read error may explain this. Researchers prepared the TCRbeta library using unique molecular identifiers, the study reports. Each CDR3 protein is one row after TCRdb ran MiXCR on the PCR reads. The data show hundreds of thousands of distinct CDR3 sequences, 20% to 30% seen once. This TCR came from a female patient aged 2-15 years who had a stem cell transplant for congenital amegakaryocytic thrombocytopenia, so the T cells may come from the graft donor. The sequencing here drew on PBMCs, mostly from graft donor cells, taken 360 days after TCRalphabeta/CD19-depleted stem cell transplant. The chain links TRBV20-1 to TRBJ2-1, with 10 bases lining up with TRBD1. For the CDR3, the DNA is TGCAGTGCGAGAGGGACAGGGGATTGGGGCTACAATGAGCAGTTCTTC. It yields the protein CSARGTGDWGYNEQFF.